This entry lists 12 T cell receptor beta chains sequenced from one sample in a study of cytomegalovirus exposure and HLA in healthy donors (dated by TCRdb to about 2017). The library was prepared using the immunoSEQ multiplex PCR assay. TCRdb carries this immuneACCESS record with in-frame sequences only. Its versions omit some clonotypes, under half of them owing to an unresolved V gene in the studies checked, with the rest unexplained. This sample lists about 130,000 clones; 70% to 85% were detected once. Approximately 30% of the sample is in the top ten clones. The sample taken for sequencing was PBMCs. All receptors come from a man aged 25-45 years in good health and CMV-seropositive.

The chain joins TRBV5-1 to TRBJ2-5, with a possible D match to TRBD1 (6 bases). Germline CDR1 SGHRS, CDR2 YFSETQ. The CDR3 runs 13 residues. The ends were cut back, 2 bases at V and 5 bases at J, with 10 bases in the middle. CDR3 in DNA: TGCGCCAGCAGCTTAGGGGGTCTGGAGACCCAGTACTTC. This translates into CASSLGGLETQYF.

The chain carries TRBV27 and TRBJ2-2; 8 bases are shared with TRBD1. The V and J ends lost 1 base and 0 bases, in that order; junction bases with no gene match: 4. In germline, CDR1 is MNHEY, CDR2 SMNVEV (reference sequence). The length of the CDR3 is 17 residues. DNA for the CDR3: TGTGCCAGCAGTTTATTCCCGGACAGGGCGAACACCGGGGAGCTGTTTTTT. Protein: CASSLFPDRANTGELFF.

The chain has TRBV6-6 and TRBJ1-5; D is uncertain. Germline assignment: CDR1 MNHNY and CDR2 SVGAGI (reference sequence). The CDR3 is 14 residues long. Trimming pared 6 bases from V and 5 bases from J, leaving 14 bases between. DNA of the CDR3: TGTGCCAGCAGCCGGGCCCGAGCGGATCAGCCCCAGCATTTT. This codes for CASSRARADQPQHF.

This clone was found many times. The chain recombines TRBV7-8 with TRBJ2-5, with TRBD2 matching over 16 bases. Losses at the gene ends were 4 bases for V and 5 bases for J; bases not matched to a gene: 4. Per germline, CDR1 SGHVS and CDR2 FQNEAQ. This CDR3 is built from 16 residues. CDR3 nucleotide sequence: TGTGCCAGCAGCTGGGGACTAGCGGGAGGGTGGGAGACCCAGTACTTC. It translates to CASSWGLAGGWETQYF.

This clone was seen once. The chain couples TRBV5-1 to TRBJ2-3, with 10 bases that match TRBD2. CDR3 length equals 14 residues. J gave up 0 bases and V 7 bases, and 2 bases lay outside the gene matches. Germline values: CDR1 SGHRS, CDR2 YFSETQ. The CDR3 region is CASQTSGSTDTQYF. In nucleotides, the CDR3 is TGCGCCAGCCAGACTAGCGGGAGCACAGATACGCAGTATTTT.

A single count supports this clone. V and J are TRBV7-2 and TRBJ2-1; TRBD2 matches 11 bases. The J segment lost 6 bases and the V segment lost 3 bases, leaving 13 bases of the junction unmatched. The CDR3 runs 18 residues. Germline CDR1 reads SGHTA; CDR2 reads FQGNSA. The CDR3 region is CASSFRLAGSLGGNEQFF. DNA of the CDR3: TGTGCCAGCAGCTTCCGACTAGCGGGAAGCCTAGGAGGCAATGAGCAGTTCTTC.

The CDR3 DNA reads as TGTGCCAGCACGGGGGATGGGGGCTACACCTTC. It codes for CASTGDGGYTF. This chain joins TRBV6-6 and TRBJ1-2; possible D gene TRBD1, 5 bases. The CDR3 consists of 11 residues. Germline CDR1 reads MNHNY; CDR2 reads SVGAGI (reference sequence). Trimming took 7 bases from V and 8 from J, leaving 11 bases between them.

V is TRBV29-1 and J is TRBJ1-2; 8 nucleotides line up with TRBD1. Germline V CDR1 and CDR2: SQVTM, ANQGSEA. This CDR3 is 14 amino acids long. The junction had 9 bases not matched to a gene; V was cut back by 7 bases and J by 2 bases. CDR3 nucleotides: TGCAGCGCCTACAGGGGGTCGGGCAACTATGGCTACACCTTC. Its translation: CSAYRGSGNYGYTF.

V and J are TRBV5-8 and TRBJ2-3; TRBD2 might be the D (7 bases). V was cut by 4 bases and J by 0 bases, with 15 bases left in between. Germline lookup yields CDR1 SGHTS and CDR2 YDEGEE. The CDR3 is made up of 16 amino acids. In DNA form, the CDR3 reads TGTGCCAGCAGCCCGGCGGGGGCCGCTAGCACAGATACGCAGTATTTT. Amino acids: CASSPAGAASTDTQYF.

The chain recombines TRBV5-5 with TRBJ2-5, with D possibly being TRBD2 (6 bases). This CDR3 has 14 residues. Trimming stripped 4 bases from V and 1 base from J, with 11 bases between. The germline V gene encodes CDR1 SGHKS and CDR2 YYEKEE (reference sequence). The CDR3 sequence: CASSRWGVQETQYF. The CDR3 DNA follows: TGTGCCAGCAGCCGCTGGGGGGTCCAAGAGACCCAGTACTTC.

The rearrangement links TRBV19 to TRBJ1-5; 9 bases map to TRBD1. Germline V gives CDR1 LNHDA, CDR2 SQIVND (reference sequence). CDR3 length: 15 amino acids. V was clipped by 6 bases and J by 4 bases; unmatched bases: 7. This CDR3 reads CASRDGQGLNQPQHF. CDR3 nucleotide sequence: TGTGCCAGTAGGGACGGACAGGGGCTGAATCAGCCCCAGCATTTT.

The genes are TRBV5-4 and TRBJ2-7; 10 bases fit TRBD1. Per germline, CDR1 SGHNT and CDR2 YYREEE (reference sequence). The length of the CDR3 is 15 residues. The V and J ends lost 4 bases and 3 bases, in that order; junction bases with no gene match: 7. The CDR3 DNA reads TGTGCCAGCAGCCCGGGCCGGGACAGGGGCTACGAGCAGTACTTC. As protein: CASSPGRDRGYEQYF.